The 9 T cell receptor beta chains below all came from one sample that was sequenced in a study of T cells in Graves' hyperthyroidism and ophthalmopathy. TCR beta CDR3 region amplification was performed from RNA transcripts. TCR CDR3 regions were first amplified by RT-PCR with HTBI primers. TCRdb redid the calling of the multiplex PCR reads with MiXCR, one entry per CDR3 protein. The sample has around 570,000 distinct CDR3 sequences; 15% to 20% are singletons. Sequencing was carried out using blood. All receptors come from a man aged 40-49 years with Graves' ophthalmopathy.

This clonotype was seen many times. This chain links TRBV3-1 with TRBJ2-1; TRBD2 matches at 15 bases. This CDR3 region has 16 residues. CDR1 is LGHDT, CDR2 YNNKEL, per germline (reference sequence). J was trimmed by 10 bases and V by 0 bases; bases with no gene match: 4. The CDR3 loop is CASSQEGLAGGVEQFF. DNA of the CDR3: TGTGCCAGCAGCCAAGAGGGACTAGCGGGAGGAGTCGAGCAGTTCTTC.

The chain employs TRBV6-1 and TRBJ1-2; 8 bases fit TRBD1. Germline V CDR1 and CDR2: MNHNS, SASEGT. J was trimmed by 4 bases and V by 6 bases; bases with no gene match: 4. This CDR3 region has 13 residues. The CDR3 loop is CASRPGQGYGYTF. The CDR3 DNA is TGTGCCAGCAGGCCCGGACAGGGCTATGGCTACACCTTC.

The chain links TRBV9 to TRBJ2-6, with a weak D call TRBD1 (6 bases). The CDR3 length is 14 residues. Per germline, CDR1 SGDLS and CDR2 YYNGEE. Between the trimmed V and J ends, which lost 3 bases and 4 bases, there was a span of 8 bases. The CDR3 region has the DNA TGTGCCAGCAGCGCCGGACAGGGGGCCAACGTCCTGACTTTC. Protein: CASSAGQGANVLTF.

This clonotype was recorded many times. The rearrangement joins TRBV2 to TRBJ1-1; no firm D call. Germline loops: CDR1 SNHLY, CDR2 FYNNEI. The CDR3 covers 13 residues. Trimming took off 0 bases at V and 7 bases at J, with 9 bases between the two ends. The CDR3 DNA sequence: TGTGCCAGCAGTGAAGCGGAGAGGCTTGAAGCTTTCTTT. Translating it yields CASSEAERLEAFF.

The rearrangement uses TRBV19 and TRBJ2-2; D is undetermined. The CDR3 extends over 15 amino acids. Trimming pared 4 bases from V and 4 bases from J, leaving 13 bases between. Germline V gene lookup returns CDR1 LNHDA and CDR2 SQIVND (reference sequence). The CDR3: CASSTTVGFTGELFF. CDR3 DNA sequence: TGTGCCAGTAGTACCACGGTCGGGTTCACCGGGGAGCTGTTTTTT. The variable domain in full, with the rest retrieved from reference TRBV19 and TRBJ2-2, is DGGITQSPKYLFRKEGQNVTLSCEQNLNHDAMYWYRQDPGQGLRLIYYSQIVNDFQKGDIAEGYSVSREKKESFPLTVTSAQKNPTAFYLCASSTTVGFTGELFFGEGSRLTVL.

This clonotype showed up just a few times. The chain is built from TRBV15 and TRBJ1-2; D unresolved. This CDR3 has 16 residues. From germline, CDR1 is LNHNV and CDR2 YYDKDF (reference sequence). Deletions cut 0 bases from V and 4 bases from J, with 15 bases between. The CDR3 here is CATSREGSVVFYGYTF. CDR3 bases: TGTGCCACCAGCAGAGAGGGTTCAGTGGTCTTCTATGGCTACACCTTC.

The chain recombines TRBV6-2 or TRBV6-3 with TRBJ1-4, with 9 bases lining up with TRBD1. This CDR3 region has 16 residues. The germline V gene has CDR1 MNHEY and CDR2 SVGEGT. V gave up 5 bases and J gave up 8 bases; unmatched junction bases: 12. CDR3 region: CASSGLWDRVFEKLFF. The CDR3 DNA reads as TGTGCCAGCAGTGGGCTCTGGGACAGGGTTTTCGAAAAACTGTTTTTT.

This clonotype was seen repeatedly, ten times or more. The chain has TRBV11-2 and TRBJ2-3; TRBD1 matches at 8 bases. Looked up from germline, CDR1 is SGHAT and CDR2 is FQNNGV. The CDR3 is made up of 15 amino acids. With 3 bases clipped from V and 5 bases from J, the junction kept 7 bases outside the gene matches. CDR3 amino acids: CASSLSTGGLDTQYF. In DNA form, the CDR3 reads TGTGCCAGCAGCTTGAGTACAGGGGGTTTAGATACGCAGTATTTT.

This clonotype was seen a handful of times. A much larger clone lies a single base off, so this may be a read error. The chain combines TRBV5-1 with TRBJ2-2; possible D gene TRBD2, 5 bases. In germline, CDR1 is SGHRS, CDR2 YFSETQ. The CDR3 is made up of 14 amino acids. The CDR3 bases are TGCGCCAGCAGCTTGATCGAGAACACCGGGGAGCTGCTTTTT. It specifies CASSLIENTGELLF.